This is a list of T cell receptor beta chains from one sample in a study of blood T cells in healthy people across ages. TCRdb independently ran MiXCR on the 5' RACE reads; one entry per CDR3 protein. The table includes around 1,600,000 distinct CDR3 sequences, around 40% detected once. The specimen was blood. Receptors originate from a woman under 30 in good health. CDR3s include the opening cysteine and the closing phenylalanine or tryptophan. A D gene is named only where the DNA matches it firmly. Only part of the rows carry a size: once, few, many, or a class if the clone is expanded.

V: TRBV12-3/TRBV12-4; D: .; J: TRBJ1-4; size: .; CDR3: CASSSSGFNEKLFF; DNA: TGTGCCAGCAGTTCCTCAGGGTTTAATGAAAAACTGTTTTTT
V: TRBV9; D: TRBD2; J: TRBJ2-7; size: .; CDR3: CASSVSWTSGYNEQYF; DNA: TGTGCCAGCAGCGTATCGTGGACTAGCGGCTACAATGAGCAGTACTTC
V: TRBV18; D: .; J: TRBJ1-1; size: .; CDR3: CASSPRDILNTEAFF; DNA: TGTGCCAGCTCACCCCGGGACATTTTGAACACTGAAGCTTTCTTT
V: TRBV5-5; D: TRBD1; J: TRBJ2-5; size: .; CDR3: CASSEQGKRIQETQYF; DNA: TGTGCCAGCAGCGAACAGGGGAAAAGGATCCAAGAGACCCAGTACTTC
V: TRBV20-1; D: .; J: TRBJ2-1; size: few; CDR3: CSAPPGVYNEQFF; DNA: TGCAGTGCTCCCCCGGGGGTTTACAATGAGCAGTTCTTC
V: TRBV3-1; D: TRBD2; J: TRBJ2-3; size: .; CDR3: CASSQEGLAGRTDTQYF; DNA: TGTGCCAGCAGCCAAGAGGGACTAGCGGGCCGCACAGATACGCAGTATTTT
V: TRBV4-3; D: TRBD2; J: TRBJ2-1; size: .; CDR3: CASSQGGLAGGPETQFF; DNA: TGCGCCAGCAGCCAAGGGGGACTAGCGGGAGGGCCAGAGACCCAGTTCTTC
V: TRBV20-1; D: .; J: TRBJ1-1; size: few; CDR3: CSAYFLGNTEAFF; DNA: TGCAGTGCTTATTTCCTAGGGAACACTGAAGCTTTCTTT
V: TRBV4-3; D: TRBD2; J: TRBJ2-5; size: .; CDR3: CASSQDRGGGAVNEQYF; DNA: TGCGCCAGCAGCCAAGATCGAGGCGGGGGGGCGGTAAATGAGCAGTACTTC
V: TRBV9; D: TRBD1; J: TRBJ2-3; size: few; CDR3: CASNPTGQGTDTQYF; DNA: TGTGCCAGCAATCCGACTGGACAGGGTACAGATACGCAGTATTTT
V: TRBV27; D: TRBD1; J: TRBJ1-3; size: few; CDR3: CASSLSGTGIGNTIYF; DNA: TGTGCCAGCAGTTTATCCGGGACAGGGATTGGAAACACCATATATTTT
V: TRBV5-1; D: TRBD1; J: TRBJ1-2; size: .; CDR3: CASTKTGGTLGNYGYTF; DNA: TGCGCCAGCACCAAGACAGGGGGAACGTTGGGCAACTATGGCTACACCTTC
V: TRBV12-5; D: .; J: TRBJ1-5; size: .; CDR3: CASGLPEPRDNYSNQPQHF; DNA: TGTGCTAGTGGTTTGCCTGAACCCCGGGACAACTATAGCAATCAGCCCCAGCATTTT
V: TRBV27; D: TRBD2; J: TRBJ2-3; size: .; CDR3: CASSSLGLAKITDTQYF; DNA: TGTGCCAGCAGTTCCTTGGGACTAGCGAAAATCACAGATACGCAGTATTTT